This T cell receptor (beta chain) is from a study of tumor-infiltrating lymphocytes in oesophageal squamous cell carcinoma. Ten or more counts support this clonotype. TCRdb ran MiXCR on the PCR reads and lists one entry per CDR3 protein. The table shows tens of thousands of distinct CDR3 sequences, with approximately 34% occurring only once. CDR3 length equals 15 residues. CDR1 is SGHTA, CDR2 FQGNSA, per germline. V gave up 2 bases and J gave up 6 bases; unmatched junction bases: 7. The TCR was taken from a female donor with esophageal squamous cell carcinoma. The chain combines TRBV7-2 with TRBJ2-1; 7 bases agree with TRBD2. The source material was esophageal tumor tissue. CDR3 bases: TGTGCCAGCAGCTTATACCCTAGCGGAGGCAATGAGCAGTTCTTC. Its translation: CASSLYPSGGNEQFF.